These T cell receptor beta chains were read from a single sample in a study of metastatic and nonmetastatic thyroid tumors. TCRdb called clones again from the PCR reads with MiXCR. The sample holds around 14,000 clones, about a quarter seen once. Source material: tumor tissue. Every receptor here comes from a female donor with papillary thyroid cancer or a benign thyroid nodule (not recorded which). Some clones in this sample may be carry-over from other donors' samples. Each CDR3 is given with its conserved first and last residue. The D gene is left open where the match is weak. Not every row has a clone size; where given, it reads once, few, many or a size class.

abundance	v_gene	j_gene	d_gene	CDR3nt	CDR3aa
medium-sized	TRBV27	TRBJ2-7	TRBD2	TGTGCCAGCAGACCAATTAGCGGGAGAAACGAGCAGTACTTC	CASRPISGRNEQYF
few	TRBV6-5	TRBJ2-1	TRBD2	TGTGCCAGCAGTTACTCTGCGGGAGTAGGGAACAATGAGCAGTTCTTC	CASSYSAGVGNNEQFF
-	TRBV6-2/TRBV6-3	TRBJ2-1	-	TGTGCCAACAGTTACTCGTCTGGTCTAAAGGAAGGGCAGTTCTTC	CANSYSSGLKEGQFF
many	TRBV5-6	TRBJ2-7	TRBD2	TGTGCCAGCAGCCGAGGACTAGCGGGACCCTCCTACGAGCAGTACTTC	CASSRGLAGPSYEQYF
-	TRBV9	TRBJ2-1	TRBD1	TGTGCCAGCAGCGTAGTTCCGGACAGGGACCAGTTCTTC	CASSVVPDRDQFF
many	TRBV4-1	TRBJ2-1	TRBD2	TGCGCCAGCAGCCCCCTCGGACTAGCGGGAATCGGAAATGAGCAGTTCTTC	CASSPLGLAGIGNEQFF
-	TRBV20-1	TRBJ2-4	TRBD2	TGCAGTGCTATAGCGTGGGAGGGCCGGAATGAGTATTTCTTC	CSAIAWEGRNEYFF
-	TRBV4-3	TRBJ2-7	TRBD1	TGCGCCACCAGCCAACAGGGGTCCTACGAGCAGTACTTC	CATSQQGSYEQYF
-	TRBV5-6	TRBJ2-1	-	TGTGCCAGCAGCTTGTTAGTCAATGAGCAGTTCTTC	CASSLLVNEQFF
medium-sized	TRBV10-3	TRBJ2-7	-	TGTGCCATCAGTGAGTTGTGGGACTCCTCCTCCTACGAGCAGTACTTC	CAISELWDSSSYEQYF
-	TRBV20-1	TRBJ2-3	TRBD2	TGCAGTGCTATGAGGACTAGCGGGAGTACAGATACGCAGTATTTT	CSAMRTSGSTDTQYF
few	TRBV10-3	TRBJ1-1	-	TGTGCCATCAGTGGGGGAGGGATTGACACTGAAGCTTTCTTT	CAISGGGIDTEAFF
medium-sized	TRBV19	TRBJ2-7	-	TGTGCCAGTAGCTTCGGCCACTACGAGCAGTACTTC	CASSFGHYEQYF
-	TRBV20-1	TRBJ2-1	-	TGTAGTGCCGCCCAGTTAAGCGAAAGCTCCTACAATGAGCAGTTCTTC	CSAAQLSESSYNEQFF
-	TRBV20-1	TRBJ2-7	-	TGCAGTGCTAGAGATCACCCCGGGCAGTACTTC	CSARDHPGQYF
-	TRBV27	TRBJ2-1	-	TGTGCCAGCACTCGAAGGTGGAGGGAGAGCGAGCAGTTCTTC	CASTRRWRESEQFF
-	TRBV4-2	TRBJ2-2	-	TGTGCCAGCAGCCAAGGCAGGGTGGGGACCGGGGAGCTGTTTTTT	CASSQGRVGTGELFF
medium-sized	TRBV27	TRBJ2-7	TRBD1	TGTGCCAGCAGTCCGGGACAGGGGGTTTCCGGCGAGCAGTACTTC	CASSPGQGVSGEQYF
many	TRBV20-1	TRBJ2-1	TRBD2	TGCAGTGCTAGGTCTGGGGGGGGGCAGTTCTTC	CSARSGGGQFF
few	TRBV20-1	TRBJ2-7	-	TGCAGCGTTTGCTCCTACGAGCAGTACTTC	CSVCSYEQYF
-	TRBV11-2	TRBJ1-2	-	TGTGCCAGCAGCTTAAACGGCGAGGATGGCTACACCTTC	CASSLNGEDGYTF
many	TRBV7-2	TRBJ1-1	-	TGTGCCAGCAGCACCCAGAGGAACACTGAAGCTTTCTTT	CASSTQRNTEAFF
-	TRBV7-9	TRBJ2-7	-	TGTGCCAGCAGCCTAGAGGGGTTAGGGGAGCAGTACTTC	CASSLEGLGEQYF
many	TRBV4-3	TRBJ2-2	-	TGCGCCAGCAGCCAACAGGGGAACACCGGGGAGCTGTTTTTT	CASSQQGNTGELFF
few	TRBV6-1	TRBJ2-2	TRBD2	TGTGCCAGCAGTTCGACTAGCGGCGGCGGGGAGCTGTTTTTT	CASSSTSGGGELFF
medium-sized	TRBV11-3	TRBJ1-1	TRBD1	TGTGCCAGCAGCAGGGAGAGCAGGGGGGACACTGAAGCTTTCTTT	CASSRESRGDTEAFF
-	TRBV5-1	TRBJ1-2	-	TGCGCCAGCAGCTTTACAGGGACCTATGGCTACACCTTC	CASSFTGTYGYTF
many	TRBV20-1	TRBJ1-1	-	TGCAGTGCTAGAGATCAGGGAGTCTTGTTCACTGAAGCTTTCTTT	CSARDQGVLFTEAFF
few	TRBV6-1	TRBJ2-6	-	TGTGCCAGCAGTGACGGGGGCTCTGGGGCCAACGTCCTGACTTTC	CASSDGGSGANVLTF
large	TRBV6-5	TRBJ1-5	TRBD1	TGTGCCAGCAGTTACGGACAGGGTTTTCAGCCCCAGCATTTT	CASSYGQGFQPQHF
many	TRBV19	TRBJ1-1	-	TGTGCCAGTAGTGGGGTGGGAAACACTGAAGCTTTCTTT	CASSGVGNTEAFF
many	TRBV12-3/TRBV12-4	TRBJ1-1	-	TGTGCCAGCAAAGGGGACTCGAACACTGAAGCTTTCTTT	CASKGDSNTEAFF
-	TRBV5-1	TRBJ1-2	TRBD1	TGCGCCAGCAGCCCCCAACAGGGGAGGTATGGCTACACCTTC	CASSPQQGRYGYTF
many	TRBV4-3	TRBJ1-3	-	TGCGCCAGCAGCCAAGAGGTTGCTGGAAACACCATATATTTT	CASSQEVAGNTIYF
few	TRBV6-1	TRBJ2-5	TRBD2	TGTTCCAGCAGTACCAGACTAGCGGGGGAGACCCAGTACTTC	CSSSTRLAGETQYF
medium-sized	TRBV9	TRBJ1-2	-	TGTGCCAGCAGCCCCCGGGAGGGGTCGTTGAATGGCTACACCTTC	CASSPREGSLNGYTF
-	TRBV20-1	TRBJ2-1	TRBD2	TGCAGTGCTAGAGAACCAGCGGGAGGGCCTGGAGAGCAGTTCTTC	CSAREPAGGPGEQFF
-	TRBV20-1	TRBJ2-7	-	TGCAGTGCGGTGGAGGGAACGGCTACGGAGCAGTACTTC	CSAVEGTATEQYF
few	TRBV24-1	TRBJ2-3	TRBD2	TGTGCCACCGGGGGTAGCGGGAGGATTAAAGATACGCAGTATTTT	CATGGSGRIKDTQYF
few	TRBV27	TRBJ2-7	TRBD2	TGTGCCAGCAGTTGGAGGGGACTAGCGGGAGGGCATTACGAGCAGTACTTC	CASSWRGLAGGHYEQYF
-	TRBV6-2/TRBV6-3	TRBJ1-3	-	-	CASSSSASRGGNTIYF
medium-sized	TRBV19	TRBJ1-1	TRBD1	TGTGCCAGTAGTAGACGACAGGGGGTTAGCACTGAAGCTTTCTTT	CASSRRQGVSTEAFF
medium-sized	TRBV12-3/TRBV12-4	TRBJ2-7	-	TGTGCCAGCAGTTTAAGTTTAGGCACCACCTACGAGCAGTACTTC	CASSLSLGTTYEQYF
many	TRBV7-3	TRBJ1-5	-	TGTGCCAGCAGCTTAACCCCGGATCAGCCCCAGCATTTT	CASSLTPDQPQHF
medium-sized	TRBV28	TRBJ1-6	-	TGTGCCAGCAGTCGTGGGTGGCGGGTGGTCCGGGATTCACCCCTCCACTTT	CASSRGWRVVRDSPLHF
many	TRBV20-1	TRBJ2-1	-	TGCAGTGCCTACAGCGAGAGGGGCTCCTACAATGAGCAGTTCTTC	CSAYSERGSYNEQFF
many	TRBV28	TRBJ1-5	-	TGTGCCAGCAGTTTTTCTCAGGGATGGATGGATCAGCCCCAGCATTTT	CASSFSQGWMDQPQHF
-	TRBV20-1	TRBJ2-5	-	TGCAGTGCATTAGAGATGGGGCGTTTTAAAGAGACCCAGTACTTC	CSALEMGRFKETQYF
many	TRBV20-1	TRBJ2-5	TRBD2	TGCAGTGCTCCTGGACTAGCGGGGATCCAAGAGACCCAGTACTTC	CSAPGLAGIQETQYF
medium-sized	TRBV27	TRBJ2-2	-	TGTGCCAGCTCCCGGGGCGCAAACACCGGGGAGCTGTTTTTT	CASSRGANTGELFF
-	TRBV19	TRBJ2-7	TRBD1	TGTGCCAGTGAACAGACAGGGGGCGCGAACGAGCAGTACTTC	CASEQTGGANEQYF
-	TRBV5-1	TRBJ2-7	-	TGCGCCAGCAGCTTGTACGGGGCCTCGCTCTCCGAGCAGTACTTC	CASSLYGASLSEQYF
many	TRBV19	TRBJ1-1	TRBD1	TGTGCCAGTAGTCTCCTCGGGACAGGTGGGGCTGAAGCTTTCTTT	CASSLLGTGGAEAFF
-	TRBV20-1	TRBJ2-1	TRBD2	TGCAGTGCCCGGAGGCCCAGCGGGAGTGTCAGTGAGCAGTTCTTC	CSARRPSGSVSEQFF
medium-sized	TRBV27	TRBJ2-7	TRBD1	TGTGCCAGCAGTCCTCGACAGGGTCTTCGCTACGAGCAGTACTTC	CASSPRQGLRYEQYF
-	TRBV11-3	TRBJ2-3	TRBD2	TGTGCCAACAGCTTAGTTAGGGCTAGCGGGAGCCTTATCACAGATACGCAGTATTTT	CANSLVRASGSLITDTQYF
many	TRBV20-1	TRBJ2-1	-	TGCAGTGCTAGAGGTCGAGGACGCGATAATGAGCAGTTCTTC	CSARGRGRDNEQFF